The clone carrying this TCR beta chain was picked up a small number of times. Its target is unknown. TCRdb processed the RT-PCR reads anew with MiXCR; each CDR3 protein has one entry. The top ten hold approximately 12% of the sample, which has approximately 480,000 distinct CDR3 sequences, around 9.9% seen once. The data were obtained in a study of response to subunit inactivated influenza vaccine. V shed 4 bases and J 10 bases; nucleotides not matched to a gene: 13. Germline V gene data show CDR1 as SGHRS and CDR2 as YFSETQ. This CDR3 region has 15 residues. Regarding the study as a whole: The authors suggested that every seasonal influenza vaccination recruits few new T cells.

This TCR came from a man aged 45-60 years who received an inactivated influenza vaccine. The gene calls are TRBV5-1 and TRBJ2-1; 8 bases line up with TRBD1. Here the sequenced sample was PBMCs from blood, taken roughly 48 days after vaccination. The CDR3 spells CASSPDGQGNSEQFF. CDR3 bases: TGCGCCAGCAGCCCAGACGGACAGGGTAATTCGGAGCAGTTCTTC.